The clone carrying this T cell receptor (beta chain) came up a few times. Its cognate antigen is unknown. This sample stems from a study of T cell repertoires in cytomegalovirus infection. Across the whole study: HLA-C-restricted CMV epitopes, recently identified, and well-studied HLA-B-restricted ones were used by the study. Public TCR beta signature analysis indicated the presence of both CMV infection and matching HLA type.

Trimming removed 2 bases at V and 9 bases at J, with 12 bases between. Germline values: CDR1 MNHEY, CDR2 SMNVEV (reference sequence). This CDR3 spans 13 amino acids. TCRdb passed the reads through MiXCR, listing each CDR3 protein once. The sample has 650,000 to 850,000 distinct CDR3 sequences; roughly 28% are singletons. The rearrangement uses TRBV27 and TRBJ2-3; possible D gene TRBD2, 6 bases. The receptor was isolated from a human donor in good health (CMV status not recorded). Some clones in this sample may be carry-over from other donors' samples. The specimen comprised cultured CD8+ T cells from PBMCs, sampled from culture after CMV antigen stimulation. The CDR3 nucleotides read TGTGCCAGCAGTTTAGGTGGGGGGATCACGCAGTATTTT. Translating it yields CASSLGGGITQYF.